The rows below give T cell receptor beta chains drawn from one sample of a study of Ad26.COV2.S vaccination and SARS-CoV-2 variants. Assay: immunoSEQ multiplex PCR; the TCRdb copy retains only in-frame clones and omits some. The table shows some 480,000 clones, with 87% occurring only once. Here the sequenced sample was peripheral blood, taken in a trial of Ad26.COV2.S vaccine versus placebo. Receptors were obtained from a person aged 18-65 years who received the Ad26.COV2.S COVID-19 vaccine or a placebo. The CDR3 runs from the conserved cysteine through the conserved F or W. A D gene is named only where the DNA matches it firmly. Where a row states a size, it is once, few, many or the class of an expanded clone; other rows omit it.

TRBJ1-2	.	TRBV11-2	.	CASSSLKVGYGYTF	TGTGCCAGCAGCTCCCTGAAGGTTGGCTATGGCTACACCTTC
TRBJ2-1	TRBD2	TRBV6-5	.	CASSPIAGGPNEQFF	TGTGCCAGCAGTCCGATAGCGGGAGGGCCTAATGAGCAGTTCTTC
TRBJ2-7	.	TRBV7-2	.	CASSLGGLWGYEQYF	TGTGCCAGCAGCTTAGGGGGACTGTGGGGCTACGAGCAGTACTTC
TRBJ1-5	.	TRBV30	.	CAWGDLNQPQHF	TGTGCCTGGGGAGACCTCAATCAGCCCCAGCATTTT
TRBJ1-2	TRBD1	TRBV7-2	.	CASSLGTGVGAF	TGTGCCAGCAGCTTAGGGACAGGGGTTGGGGCCTTC
TRBJ2-3	.	TRBV6-5	few	CASSYNPSNPDTQYF	TGTGCCAGCAGTTACAACCCCAGTAATCCGGATACGCAGTATTTT
TRBJ2-3	TRBD2	TRBV7-2	.	CASSLVSGATDTQYF	TGTGCCAGCAGCTTAGTTAGCGGGGCCACAGATACGCAGTATTTT
TRBJ2-7	TRBD1	TRBV29-1	.	CSVQGTAYEQYF	TGCAGCGTTCAAGGGACAGCCTACGAGCAGTACTTC
TRBJ1-2	.	TRBV20-1	.	CSASLGVHYGYTF	TGCAGTGCTAGTTTAGGGGTTCACTATGGCTACACCTTC
TRBJ2-2	.	TRBV24-1	.	CATSDPAANTGELFF	TGTGCCACCAGTGATCCAGCAGCGAACACCGGGGAGCTGTTTTTT
TRBJ2-7	TRBD1	TRBV6-5	.	CASRLYQGASYEQYF	TGTGCCAGCAGACTCTATCAGGGGGCCTCCTACGAGCAGTACTTC
TRBJ2-5	.	TRBV7-9	.	CASSPDSHETQYF	TGTGCCAGCAGTCCAGACTCCCACGAGACCCAGTACTTC
TRBJ2-7	TRBD1	TRBV10-3	.	CAISRQGPSYEQYF	TGTGCCATCAGCCGACAGGGACCCAGCTACGAGCAGTACTTC
TRBJ2-1	.	TRBV6-2/TRBV6-3	many	CASSYGAGEQFF	TGTGCCAGCAGTTACGGGGCAGGAGAGCAGTTCTTC
TRBJ2-7	.	TRBV5-4	.	CASSLEAGPYEQYF	TGTGCCAGCAGCTTGGAGGCAGGGCCCTACGAGCAGTACTTC
TRBJ2-5	TRBD2	TRBV7-7	.	CASSWRGLVRETQYF	TGTGCTAGCAGCTGGAGGGGACTAGTTCGTGAGACCCAGTACTTC
TRBJ1-6	.	TRBV28	few	CASSLGSGRAYNSPLHF	TGTGCCAGCAGTTTAGGGTCAGGGAGAGCTTATAATTCACCCCTCCACTTT
TRBJ1-1	.	TRBV7-2	.	CASSVSNTEAFF	TGTGCCAGCAGCGTAAGTAACACTGAAGCTTTCTTT
TRBJ1-5	TRBD1	TRBV6-5	.	CASRSQGGGQPQHF	TGTGCCAGCAGGTCACAGGGGGGTGGTCAGCCCCAGCATTTT
TRBJ2-1	.	TRBV6-5	.	CASWWGEVEQFF	TGTGCCAGCTGGTGGGGGGAGGTTGAGCAGTTCTTC
TRBJ1-2	.	TRBV19	.	CASSIDWTDHGYTF	TGTGCCAGTAGTATAGATTGGACAGACCATGGCTACACCTTC
TRBJ1-2	.	TRBV3-1/TRBV3-2	.	CASSQESTVPYGYTF	TGTGCCAGCAGCCAAGAATCCACCGTACCCTATGGCTACACCTTC
TRBJ1-5	.	TRBV28	.	CASSPPAGQGIGPQHF	TGTGCCAGCAGCCCACCAGCCGGACAAGGTATTGGGCCCCAGCATTTT
TRBJ1-1	.	TRBV19	.	CASTRVQGIISEAFF	TGTGCCAGTACCAGGGTCCAAGGTATTATCTCTGAAGCTTTCTTT
TRBJ1-5	.	TRBV30	.	CAWSHGSGQPQHF	TGTGCCTGGAGTCACGGATCGGGGCAGCCCCAGCATTTT
TRBJ1-4	.	TRBV11-2	.	CASSPKQGAREKLFF	TGTGCCAGCAGCCCCAAACAGGGCGCGCGTGAAAAACTGTTTTTT
TRBJ1-3	.	TRBV6-5	.	CASSIDSSGNTIYF	TGTGCCAGCAGTATCGACAGCTCTGGAAACACCATATATTTT
TRBJ2-5	.	TRBV5-1	.	CASSLAGGETQYF	TGCGCCAGCAGCTTGGCAGGAGGGGAGACCCAGTACTTC
TRBJ2-3	TRBD1	TRBV10-3	once	CAIGRQGWTDTQYF	TGTGCCATCGGGAGACAGGGATGGACAGATACGCAGTATTTT
TRBJ1-6	TRBD1	TRBV27	.	CASSLNRGPNSPLHF	TGTGCCAGCAGCTTAAACAGGGGGCCGAATTCACCCCTCCACTTT
TRBJ2-7	.	TRBV21-1	.	CASSPVPSGKSSYEQYF	TGTGCCAGCAGCCCCGTCCCGAGCGGGAAGAGCTCCTACGAGCAGTACTTC
TRBJ2-7	.	TRBV15	few	CATSRTGLHEQYF	TGTGCCACCAGCAGAACAGGGCTTCACGAGCAGTACTTC
TRBJ1-6	TRBD1	TRBV7-2	.	CASSELRTGFSSGSPLHF	TGTGCCAGCAGCGAACTCCGGACAGGGTTTTCTTCGGGGTCACCCCTCCACTTT
TRBJ2-2	.	TRBV5-1	.	CASSLARGRNTGELFF	TGCGCCAGCAGCTTGGCCAGGGGTAGAAACACCGGGGAGCTGTTTTTT
TRBJ2-7	.	TRBV7-2	.	CASSLGSGSYEQYF	TGTGCCAGCAGCTTAGGTTCGGGTAGCTACGAGCAGTACTTC
TRBJ2-3	.	TRBV18	.	CASSPPITDTQYF	TGTGCCAGCTCACCACCTATCACGGATACGCAGTATTTT
TRBJ2-7	.	TRBV7-4	.	CASSPVVREWCEQYF	TGTGCCAGCAGCCCTGTAGTCCGGGAGTGGTGTGAGCAGTACTTC
TRBJ1-5	.	TRBV28	once	CATAPGSYSNQPQHF	TGTGCCACCGCCCCAGGGTCCTATAGCAATCAGCCCCAGCATTTT
TRBJ2-7	TRBD2	TRBV7-8	few	CASSLVLQAGVNEQYF	TGTGCCAGCAGCTTAGTTTTGCAAGCGGGAGTGAACGAGCAGTACTTC
TRBJ1-5	TRBD1	TRBV10-3	.	CATQGAGNQPQHF	TGTGCCACCCAGGGGGCAGGCAATCAGCCCCAGCATTTT
TRBJ2-7	.	TRBV5-6	.	CASSFIGTSYEQYF	TGTGCCAGCAGCTTTATAGGGACCTCCTACGAGCAGTACTTC
TRBJ2-6	TRBD1	TRBV5-4	.	CASTPGGTGVLGDVLTF	TGTGCCAGCACCCCAGGAGGGACAGGGGTTCTTGGTGACGTCCTGACTTTC
TRBJ2-7	TRBD1	TRBV19	.	CASSTTGAYEQYF	TGTGCCAGTAGTACCACAGGGGCCTACGAGCAGTACTTC
TRBJ1-2	.	TRBV7-2	.	CASSLVWGTGYTF	TGTGCCAGCAGCTTAGTTTGGGGTACCGGCTACACCTTC
TRBJ1-1	.	TRBV2	.	CASRLDRLNTEAFF	TGTGCCAGCAGGCTGGACAGACTGAACACTGAAGCTTTCTTT
TRBJ1-1	.	TRBV14	.	CASSERLGAGAFF	TGTGCCAGCAGCGAAAGACTTGGGGCGGGAGCTTTCTTT
TRBJ2-7	.	TRBV6-2/TRBV6-3	.	CASSSAEPVREQYF	TGTGCCAGCAGTTCGGCGGAGCCGGTTAGGGAGCAGTACTTC
TRBJ1-6	.	TRBV6-2/TRBV6-3	.	CASSYQWQASSPLHF	TGTGCCAGCAGTTACCAGTGGCAAGCTTCTTCACCCCTCCACTTT
TRBJ1-5	TRBD1	TRBV15	.	CATRTGSHNQPQHF	TGTGCCACCCGGACAGGGTCGCACAATCAGCCCCAGCATTTT
TRBJ1-3	.	TRBV10-3	.	CAINTGKTGNTIYF	TGTGCCATCAATACAGGGAAAACTGGAAACACCATATATTTT
TRBJ1-1	.	TRBV3-1/TRBV3-2	.	CASSQGRGVANTEAFF	TGTGCCAGCAGCCAAGGCAGGGGAGTAGCGAACACTGAAGCTTTCTTT
TRBJ1-1	.	TRBV6-5	.	CASSWAGNTEAFF	TGTGCCAGCAGTTGGGCGGGGAACACTGAAGCTTTCTTT
TRBJ2-2	.	TRBV30	.	CARRRDDIGELFF	TGTGCCAGACGGCGGGACGACATCGGGGAGCTGTTTTTT
TRBJ1-6	.	TRBV20-1	.	CSASQTGGNSPLHF	TGCAGTGCTAGTCAGACAGGAGGTAATTCACCCCTCCACTTT